A single sample is the source of the 23 T cell receptor beta chains below, sequenced in a study of shared clonotypes between healthy human individuals. Sequenced by immunoSEQ multiplex PCR; TCRdb stores in-frame clones only, minus some. Among about 2,500,000 clones listed, approximately 94% were seen once. The material sequenced was naive CD4+ T cells sorted from blood. As for subset: CD45RA+ positively selected. Source of these receptors: a man in his late teens or twenties in good health.

The chain employs TRBV2 and TRBJ2-1; 9 bases agree with TRBD2. Trimming removed 2 bases from V and 4 bases from J; junction bases left unmatched: 3. The germline gives CDR1 SNHLY, CDR2 FYNNEI. The CDR3 length is 15 residues. Written as DNA, the CDR3 is TGTGCCAGCAGTGAACGGACTAGCGCATACAATGAGCAGTTCTTC. Its translation is CASSERTSAYNEQFF.

The V call is TRBV19, the J call TRBJ1-6; no firm D call. This CDR3 contains 17 residues. Per germline, CDR1 LNHDA and CDR2 SQIVND (reference sequence). Trimming removed 5 bases at V and 5 bases at J, with 19 bases between. This chain's CDR3 is CASSDVSGRANNSPLHF. As DNA, the CDR3 is TGTGCCAGTAGTGATGTATCAGGCCGCGCCAATAATTCACCCCTCCACTTT.

The chain joins TRBV1 to TRBJ2-3; the table's D call, TRBD2, has no DNA check behind it. TRBV1 counts as a pseudogene. The CDR3 has 18 residues. DNA for the CDR3: TGCACCAGCAGCCAAGATCGCCCTAGCGGCTACAGCACAGATACGCAGTATTTT. Translation gives CTSSQDRPSGYSTDTQYF.

Written as DNA, the CDR3 is TGCGCCAGCAGCCTCCTCCAGGGAATCGCCAAAGGAACCGGGGAGCTGTTTTTT. This encodes CASSLLQGIAKGTGELFF. The chain is built from TRBV4-3 and TRBJ2-2, with D possibly TRBD1 on 5 matching bases. The CDR3 is 18 residues long. V lost 4 bases, J lost 5 bases, and 23 bases lay in between. CDR1 and CDR2 (germline): LGHNA, YSLEER.

The chain combines TRBV30 with TRBJ1-2; TRBD1 matches at 7 bases. Germline lookup yields CDR1 GTSNPN and CDR2 SVGIG (reference sequence). Germline trimming cut 6 bases from V and 4 bases from J; bases unmatched to any gene: 11. The CDR3 is 14 amino acids. CDR3 loop: CACTREGAGYGYTF. In DNA form, the CDR3 reads TGTGCCTGTACTAGGGAGGGGGCGGGCTATGGCTACACCTTC.

This clone came up a few times. The identical CDR3 is also encoded by other nucleotide sequences in the sample. The chain has TRBV10-1 and TRBJ2-2, with TRBD1 matching over 8 bases. In germline, CDR1 is WNHNN, CDR2 SYGVQD (reference sequence). J was trimmed by 3 bases and V by 8 bases; bases with no gene match: 5. The length of the CDR3 is 14 residues. In nucleotides, the CDR3 is TGCGCCAGCTCCAGGGGGCTGGACACCGGGGAGCTGTTTTTT. It specifies CASSRGLDTGELFF.

The CDR3 nucleotides are TGTGCCATAGCAGGCTCGAACACCGGGGAGCTGTTTTTT. It encodes CAIAGSNTGELFF. The J gene is TRBJ2-2, the V gene TRBV6-6; D remains unclear. The V end was cut by 10 bases, the J end by 0 bases, with 9 bases between. The CDR3 has 13 residues. CDR1 is MNHNY, CDR2 SVGAGI, per germline (reference sequence).

The chain joins TRBV15 to TRBJ2-5; TRBD1 aligns across 9 bases. Trimming cost V 4 bases and J 4 bases; bases outside gene matches: 7. This CDR3 region has 15 residues. CDR1 and CDR2 (germline): LNHNV, YYDKDF (reference sequence). CDR3 in amino acids: CATSTGTGSGETQYF. The CDR3 DNA is TGTGCCACCAGCACCGGGACAGGGTCGGGAGAGACCCAGTACTTC.

The chain recombines TRBV30 with TRBJ1-4, with 8 positions matching TRBD1. The CDR3 has 16 residues. Looked up from germline, CDR1 is GTSNPN and CDR2 is SVGIG (reference sequence). After removal of 3 bases from V and 8 bases from J, the junction contained 14 bases not matched to a gene. The CDR3 is CAWSRHQGAAIEKLFF. The CDR3 DNA sequence: TGTGCCTGGAGCCGCCATCAGGGGGCGGCAATAGAAAAACTGTTTTTT.

CDR3 loop: CASSVDFTGELFF. In nucleotides, the CDR3 is TGTGCCAGCAGTGTGGACTTCACCGGGGAGCTGTTTTTT. V gene TRBV2 combines with J gene TRBJ2-2, with TRBD2 as a possible D gene (5 bases). Germline CDR1 SNHLY, CDR2 FYNNEI. V lost 4 bases and J lost 4, with 7 bases in between. The CDR3 length is 13 residues. Filled out from reference TRBV2 and TRBJ2-2, the complete variable domain reads EPEVTQTPSHQVTQMGQEVILRCVPISNHLYFYWYRQILGQKVEFLVSFYNNEISEKSEIFDDQFSVERPDGSNFTLKIRSTKLEDSAMYFCASSVDFTGELFFGEGSRLTVL.

This clone was found a few times. The chain uses TRBV10-1 and TRBJ1-1; D remains unclear. V shed 4 bases and J shed 0 bases, with 6 bases lying between them. Germline V gene data show CDR1 as WNHNN and CDR2 as SYGVQD (reference sequence). The CDR3 runs 13 residues. In DNA form, the CDR3 reads TGCGCCAGCAGTGCTGGAATGAACACTGAAGCTTTCTTT. This gives the protein CASSAGMNTEAFF.

This chain connects TRBV11-1 to TRBJ2-5; 9 bases are shared with TRBD2. The CDR3 sequence is 16 residues long. Germline CDR1 and CDR2: SGHAT and FQDESV (reference sequence). The trim removed 2 bases at V and 3 bases at J, leaving 7 bases unmatched. The CDR3: CASSLSPSGGKETQYF. The CDR3 nucleotides read TGTGCCAGCAGCTTATCCCCCAGCGGGGGGAAAGAGACCCAGTACTTC.

V usage is TRBV5-5 and J usage is TRBJ2-5, with a possible D match to TRBD2 (6 bases). Per germline, CDR1 SGHKS and CDR2 YYEKEE (reference sequence). Trimming removed 0 bases from V and 7 bases from J, with 13 bases in between. There are 14 residues in the CDR3. CDR3 sequence (DNA): TGTGCCAGCAGCTTGGATAGCGGTAGGGGGACCCAGTACTTC. This sequence encodes CASSLDSGRGTQYF. The whole variable domain, filled in from reference TRBV5-5 and TRBJ2-5, reads DAGVTQSPTHLIKTRGQQVTLRCSPISGHKSVSWYQQVLGQGPQFIFQYYEKEERGRGNFPDRFSARQFPNYSSELNVNALLLGDSALYLCASSLDSGRGTQYFGPGTRLLVL.

This chain connects TRBV7-2 to TRBJ2-3; D may be TRBD1 (6 bases). The CDR3 extends over 16 amino acids. Germline CDR1 is SGHTA and CDR2 is FQGNSA. Trimming took off 3 bases at V and 2 bases at J, with 15 bases between the two ends. DNA for the CDR3: TGTGCCAGCAGCTTCCTGGGTGGGGGCCTCACAGATACGCAGTATTTT. Its translation is CASSFLGGGLTDTQYF. Full variable domain (outside the CDR3, taken from reference TRBV7-2 and TRBJ2-3): GAGVSQSPSNKVTEKGKDVELRCDPISGHTALYWYRQSLGQGLEFLIYFQGNSAPDKSGLPSDRFSAERTGGSVSTLTIQRTQQEDSAVYLCASSFLGGGLTDTQYFGPGTRLTVL.

Note on this clone: Other DNA variants within this sample encode the same CDR3. This chain links TRBV5-1 with TRBJ1-3; 11 bases line up with TRBD1. V was clipped by 7 bases and J by 3 bases; unmatched bases: 3. There are 14 residues in the CDR3. Germline-derived CDR1 and CDR2 are SGHRS and YFSETQ. CDR3: CASGTGGSGNTIYF. The DNA for the CDR3 is TGCGCCAGCGGGACAGGGGGAAGTGGAAACACCATATATTTT.

The rearrangement uses TRBV10-3 and TRBJ1-5; D is unresolved. The CDR3 loop spans 15 amino acids. Germline V CDR1 and CDR2: ENHRY, SYGVKD. V lost 6 bases and J 4 bases, leaving 16 bases between the germline ends. The CDR3 sequence is CAISPTGSENQPQHF. For the CDR3, the DNA is TGTGCCATCAGCCCCACCGGATCCGAAAATCAGCCCCAGCATTTT.

V gene TRBV4-1 combines with J gene TRBJ2-7, with D perhaps matching TRBD2 (5 bases). Trimming pared 1 base from V and 6 bases from J, leaving 19 bases between. Germline CDR1 and CDR2: MGHRA and YSYEKL. This CDR3 is built from 16 residues. The CDR3 reads CASSQAGGPAGSEQYF. As DNA, the CDR3 is TGCGCCAGCAGCCAAGCGGGCGGGCCGGCCGGATCCGAGCAGTACTTC.

The chain links TRBV10-2 to TRBJ1-1, with a possible D match to TRBD1 (6 bases). The V end was cut by 0 bases, the J end by 2 bases, with 7 bases between. Looked up from germline, CDR1 is WSHSY and CDR2 is SAAADI. The CDR3 runs 14 residues. The CDR3 region is CASSESDSNTEAFF. The CDR3 DNA reads TGCGCCAGCAGTGAGTCGGACAGCAACACTGAAGCTTTCTTT.

V usage is TRBV19 and J usage is TRBJ1-4, with a tentative D call TRBD1 (6 bases). Trimming took 6 bases from V and 7 from J, leaving 21 bases between them. From germline, CDR1 is LNHDA and CDR2 SQIVND (reference sequence). The CDR3 runs 16 residues. The CDR3: CASRRTGTGTGEKLFF. The CDR3, as DNA: TGTGCCAGTAGACGAACAGGGACCGGGACTGGTGAAAAACTGTTTTTT.

The V gene is TRBV10-3, the J gene TRBJ1-4, with D possibly being TRBD1 (5 bases). The CDR3 totals 14 residues. The germline V gene has CDR1 ENHRY and CDR2 SYGVKD. The ends were cut back, 2 bases at V and 8 bases at J, with 12 bases in the middle. Here the CDR3 reads CAISESRAHEKLFF. The CDR3 nucleotides are TGTGCCATCAGTGAGAGCAGGGCGCACGAAAAACTGTTTTTT.

This sequence joins TRBV7-2 and TRBJ2-1, with 7 bases fitting TRBD2. The CDR3 has 13 amino acids. Looked up from germline, CDR1 is SGHTA and CDR2 is FQGNSA. Trimming cost V 7 bases and J 7 bases; bases outside gene matches: 7. The CDR3 loop reads CASTPGTTNEQFF. The DNA of the CDR3 is TGTGCCAGCACCCCCGGGACTACGAATGAGCAGTTCTTC.

The chain uses TRBV6-1 and TRBJ1-6; D ambiguous. Trimming stripped 0 bases from V and 9 bases from J, with 6 bases between. Germline CDR1 and CDR2: MNHNS and SASEGT. This CDR3 region has 13 residues. Here the CDR3 reads CASSEAGFSPLHF. The CDR3 nucleotides are TGTGCCAGCAGTGAAGCAGGGTTTTCACCCCTCCACTTT.

V usage is TRBV7-2 and J usage is TRBJ2-7; TRBD2 agrees at 13 bases. Unmatched junction bases numbered 3, after V lost 4 bases and J lost 3 bases. Germline V gene data show CDR1 as SGHTA and CDR2 as FQGNSA. The CDR3 spans 15 residues. The CDR3 is CASSSLAGGGYEQYF. CDR3 in DNA: TGTGCCAGCAGCTCACTAGCGGGAGGGGGCTACGAGCAGTACTTC.